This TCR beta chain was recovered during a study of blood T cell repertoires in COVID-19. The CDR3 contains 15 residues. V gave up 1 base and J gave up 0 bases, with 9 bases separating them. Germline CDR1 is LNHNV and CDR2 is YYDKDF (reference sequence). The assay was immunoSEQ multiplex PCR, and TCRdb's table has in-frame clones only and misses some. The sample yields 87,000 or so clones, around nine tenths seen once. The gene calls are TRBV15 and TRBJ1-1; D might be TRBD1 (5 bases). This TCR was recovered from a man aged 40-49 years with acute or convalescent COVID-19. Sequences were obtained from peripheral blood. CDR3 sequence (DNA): TGTGCCACCAGCAGAGGACGGGGGGTGAACACTGAAGCTTTCTTT. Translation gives CATSRGRGVNTEAFF.